This T cell receptor beta chain stems from a study of blood T cell repertoires in COVID-19. Study as a whole: Whether acute or convalescent, the COVID-19 samples came from the United States, Italy and Spain.

This table comes from immunoSEQ multiplex PCR, and its TCRdb copy is limited to in-frame clones, with some not included. The sample includes fewer than 200,000 clones, approximately 80% of them seen just once. Germline lookup yields CDR1 SGDLS and CDR2 YYNGEE. V shed 0 bases and J shed 4 bases, with 4 bases lying between them. The CDR3 consists of 13 residues. All recovered Cohort 3 donors got two negative PCRs, got clearance, or saw symptom resolution. The sequence was collected from a middle-aged man who had recovered from COVID-19. The genes are TRBV9 and TRBJ2-2; no reliable D call. Input material: PBMCs or T cells enriched from blood (not recorded which). The CDR3 coding sequence is TGTGCCAGCAGCGTAGAAGCCACCGGGGAGCTGTTTTTT. The encoded protein is CASSVEATGELFF.